These T cell receptor beta chains were read from a single sample in a study of shared clonotypes between healthy human individuals. Only in-frame clones appear in the TCRdb table, and some are missing; sequencing was by immunoSEQ multiplex PCR. The sample has around 2,100,000 clones, about 95% seen once. The sample consisted of naive CD8+ T cells sorted from blood. The receptors shown here come from a man aged 18 to 35 in good health. Each CDR3 is given with its conserved first and last residue. Rows may omit the clone size; those that give it use once, few, many or a size class.

V gene	clone size	J gene	CDR3 protein
TRBV7-3	-	TRBJ2-1	CASSLSLAGTNEQFF
TRBV4-1	-	TRBJ1-2	CASSQRGDSNYGYTF
TRBV14	-	TRBJ2-7	CASSRQGASYEQYF
TRBV2	-	TRBJ2-7	CASIGQGDYEQYF
TRBV10-1	-	TRBJ1-2	CARRARDRGGDGYTF
TRBV13	-	TRBJ2-5	CASSTPGLQETQYF
TRBV7-9	-	TRBJ2-3	CASSPSDGTSTDTQYF
TRBV29-1	-	TRBJ1-1	CSVGGGTEAFF
TRBV9	-	TRBJ2-7	CASSFAGNEQYF
TRBV9	-	TRBJ2-2	CASSVYLVPGELFF
TRBV4-3	-	TRBJ1-2	CASSTTDSPSYTF
TRBV28	-	TRBJ1-2	CASSKQGAFGYTF
TRBV7-3	-	TRBJ2-2	CASRDTGELFF
TRBV10-3	-	TRBJ2-7	CAISEDQLDNEQYF
TRBV4-1	-	TRBJ2-7	CASSQVQNPGLEQYF
TRBV19	-	TRBJ2-3	CASGSYTDTQYF
TRBV27	-	TRBJ1-1	CASSPRDRGDAEAFF
TRBV6-6	-	TRBJ2-5	CASSYSGGQQETQYF
TRBV25-1	-	TRBJ2-3	CASSEASADLTPYF
TRBV6-5	-	TRBJ1-4	CASSYLGTEGEKLFF
TRBV7-9	-	TRBJ2-1	CASSPGEGSYNEQFF
TRBV28	-	TRBJ2-1	CASSWTDSYNEQFF
TRBV29-1	-	TRBJ2-1	CSVEPGDEQFF
TRBV6-5	-	TRBJ1-1	CASSYSTRQGDTEAFF
TRBV11-2	-	TRBJ2-3	CASSLGYRLEDTQYF
TRBV5-1	-	TRBJ2-5	CASASEMEETQYF
TRBV6-5	-	TRBJ1-1	CASSYSEGNTEAFF
TRBV19	-	TRBJ2-6	CASSLQGAGANVLTF
TRBV28	-	TRBJ1-6	CASTPQPRGPLHF
TRBV19	-	TRBJ2-3	CASSELAGATDTQYF
TRBV7-6	-	TRBJ2-7	CASSTLNTGQGYYEQYF
TRBV4-3	-	TRBJ2-7	CASSQAGQGAYEQYF
TRBV27	-	TRBJ2-1	CASRRLADYNEQFF
TRBV9	-	TRBJ1-3	CASSSRDSGNTIYF
TRBV7-6	-	TRBJ2-5	CASSLGAGLPETQYF
TRBV5-6	-	TRBJ1-2	CASSLRTGGDGYTF
TRBV13	-	TRBJ1-1	CASSPGRGLEAFF
TRBV5-1	-	TRBJ1-1	CASSEGQTTLLNTEAFF
TRBV5-1	-	TRBJ2-1	CASSLGGTVNEQFF
TRBV9	-	TRBJ2-7	CASSVGTGNYEQYF
TRBV7-6	-	TRBJ1-1	CASSLPEGDTEAFF
TRBV6-6	once	TRBJ2-3	CASSYMADPSTDTQYF
TRBV4-1	once	TRBJ2-4	CASSQDYIQYF
TRBV10-3	-	TRBJ1-2	CAITGEKEVGYTF
TRBV9	-	TRBJ2-5	CASSVGGQGVAETQYF
TRBV2	-	TRBJ2-7	CAGGMDEQYF
TRBV4-1	-	TRBJ1-3	CASSRGTGVGNTIYF